Below are 19 T cell receptor beta chains sequenced from a single sample in a study of blood T cells in healthy people across ages. With a J-beta primer mix and a sample-barcoded 5' primer, a second PCR ran about 6 to 11 cycles. MiXCR was run by TCRdb on the 5' RACE reads, yielding one entry per CDR3 protein. This sample carries hundreds of thousands of distinct CDR3 sequences, approximately 30% of them seen once, and the ten largest clones take 15% to 19%. Input material: blood. These TCRs come from a woman older than 75 in good health.

In this sample, this clonotype turned up many times. The chain is built from TRBV20-1 and TRBJ1-2; tentative D call: TRBD1 (5 bases). Germline V gene data show CDR1 as DFQATT and CDR2 as SNEGSKA (reference sequence). CDR3 length equals 14 residues. Trimming took 3 bases from V and 0 from J, leaving 11 bases between them. This CDR3 reads CSASGDLANYGYTF. The CDR3 region has the DNA TGCAGTGCTAGTGGGGACTTAGCTAACTATGGCTACACCTTC.

This clonotype appeared many times. V gene TRBV5-5 combines with J gene TRBJ2-5; D is undetermined. CDR3 length equals 16 residues. Trimming shortened V by 0 bases and J by 2 bases, and 14 bases separated the two germline ends. CDR1 and CDR2 from the germline V gene are SGHKS and YYEKEE (reference sequence). The CDR3 DNA follows: TGTGCCAGCAGCTTGGGACCCGTGTACAGTCAAGAGACCCAGTACTTC. This sequence encodes CASSLGPVYSQETQYF.

A word on this clonotype: A much larger clone differs by one base, so this may be a read error. The chain recombines TRBV10-3 with TRBJ2-3; 9 bases are shared with TRBD1. V dropped 7 bases and J dropped 2; count of bases not matched to a gene: 7. In germline, CDR1 is ENHRY, CDR2 SYGVKD. This CDR3 region has 15 residues. The CDR3 here is CAITADRGPTDTQYF. CDR3 bases: TGTGCCATCACCGCGGACAGGGGTCCCACAGATACGCAGTATTTT.

The chain couples TRBV7-2 to TRBJ2-1; 10 bases match TRBD2. V was clipped by 5 bases and J by 12 bases; unmatched bases: 4. CDR3 length equals 12 residues. Germline V gene data show CDR1 as SGHTA and CDR2 as FQGNSA. Written as DNA, the CDR3 is TGTGCCAGCAGCCCCCAGCGGGGGGGGCAGTTCTTC. It codes for CASSPQRGGQFF.

CDR3 DNA: TGTGCCAGCAGCGTAAGAGGGGCGAACACCGGGGAGCTGTTTTTT. Protein product: CASSVRGANTGELFF. The chain is built from TRBV9 and TRBJ2-2; possibly TRBD1 or TRBD2 for D (5 bases each). The CDR3 totals 15 residues. Trimming cost V 1 base and J 0 bases, with 7 bases left between them. Germline V gene sequence: CDR1 SGDLS, CDR2 YYNGEE.

This clonotype showed up many times. The gene calls are TRBV6-1 and TRBJ2-7; D unclear. The CDR3 covers 18 residues. Germline values: CDR1 MNHNS, CDR2 SASEGT. V was cut by 1 base and J by 0 bases, with 19 bases left in between. CDR3 in amino acids: CASSEEYIGPESSYEQYF. CDR3 coding DNA: TGTGCCAGCAGTGAAGAATACATAGGACCGGAGAGCTCCTACGAGCAGTACTTC.

The table lists this clonotype with many counts. V gene TRBV11-2 combines with J gene TRBJ2-3, with 9 bases aligning to TRBD2. Germline CDR1 and CDR2: SGHAT and FQNNGV. Trimming at V came to 2 bases and at J to 4 bases, leaving 7 bases not matched to a gene. CDR3 length equals 16 residues. CDR3 in amino acids: CASSLRPSGVSDTQYF. CDR3 nucleotide sequence: TGTGCCAGCAGCTTACGGCCTAGCGGGGTCTCAGATACGCAGTATTTT.

This clonotype was detected many times. V usage is TRBV28 and J usage is TRBJ2-3; 8 nucleotides line up with TRBD2. Trimming removed 2 bases from V and 4 bases from J; junction bases left unmatched: 5. The CDR3 spans 15 residues. The germline V gene has CDR1 MDHEN and CDR2 SYDVKM. CDR3 protein: CASSLVGLAADTQYF. In DNA form, the CDR3 reads TGTGCCAGCAGTTTAGTAGGACTAGCAGCAGATACGCAGTATTTT. Complete variable domain (other parts from reference TRBV28 and TRBJ2-3): DVKVTQSSRYLVKRTGEKVFLECVQDMDHENMFWYRQDPGLGLRLIYFSYDVKMKEKGDIPEGYSVSREKKERFSLILESASTNQTSMYLCASSLVGLAADTQYFGPGTRLTVL.

This clonotype came up a few times. The chain uses TRBV20-1 and TRBJ1-5; 11 nucleotides match TRBD1. In germline, CDR1 is DFQATT, CDR2 SNEGSKA (reference sequence). V shed 8 bases and J 6 bases; nucleotides not matched to a gene: 6. The CDR3 runs to 13 residues. This chain's CDR3 is CSPGQGAGQPQHF. The CDR3 nucleotides are TGCAGTCCCGGACAGGGGGCCGGTCAGCCCCAGCATTTT.

Only a few counts were recorded for this clonotype. Just one base apart from a much larger clone, this may be a read error. This rearrangement joins TRBV7-3 to TRBJ2-7; 13 bases map to TRBD2. This CDR3 region has 15 residues. With V trimmed by 4 bases and J by 7 bases, 7 bases remained unmatched. CDR1 is SGHTA, CDR2 FQGTGA, per germline. The CDR3 loop is CASSSTSGGYNEQYF. The CDR3 DNA reads as TGTGCCAGCAGCTCGACTAGCGGGGGGTACAATGAGCAGTACTTC. Supplemented by reference TRBV7-3 and TRBJ2-7, the full variable domain reads GAGVSQTPSNKVTEKGKYVELRCDPISGHTALYWYRQSLGQGPEFLIYFQGTGAADDSGLPNDRFFAVRPEGSVSTLKIQRTERGDSAVYLCASSSTSGGYNEQYFGPGTRLTVT.

The chain links TRBV27 to TRBJ2-1; TRBD2 aligns across 13 bases. The J segment lost 0 bases and the V segment lost 4 bases, leaving 6 bases of the junction unmatched. CDR1 and CDR2 (germline): MNHEY, SMNVEV (reference sequence). The CDR3 covers 18 residues. The CDR3 DNA is TGTGCCAGCAGTTCGGGACTAGCGGGGTATAGCTCCTACAATGAGCAGTTCTTC. Its translation: CASSSGLAGYSSYNEQFF.

Only a few counts were recorded for this clonotype. The chain links TRBV6-2 or TRBV6-3 to TRBJ1-1; possible D gene TRBD1, 5 bases. This CDR3 is 14 amino acids long. V was clipped by 2 bases and J by 1 base, with 8 bases between them. Germline assignment: CDR1 MNHEY and CDR2 SVGEGT. The CDR3 bases are TGTGCCAGCAGTTACACAGGTTGGAACACTGAAGCTTTCTTT. It is translated as CASSYTGWNTEAFF.

Many counts were recorded for this clonotype. The V call is TRBV12-3 or TRBV12-4, the J call TRBJ2-6; D is possibly TRBD1 or TRBD2 (6 bases each). The CDR3 is made up of 18 amino acids. Trimming removed 4 bases at V and 0 bases at J, with 16 bases between. The CDR3 loop reads CASSYLGGPSSGANVLTF. The CDR3 coding sequence is TGTGCCAGCAGTTATTTAGGGGGGCCGTCCTCTGGGGCCAACGTCCTGACTTTC.

The chain joins TRBV7-2 to TRBJ2-3; D is unresolved. The CDR3 is 14 residues long. V lost 0 bases to trimming and J lost 5 bases, with 9 bases between them. The V gene's germline CDR1 is SGHTA and CDR2 FQGNSA. The CDR3 is CASSLASLGDTQYF. CDR3 bases: TGTGCCAGCAGCTTAGCTAGCTTGGGAGATACGCAGTATTTT.

This clonotype appeared many times. V and J are TRBV27 and TRBJ2-4, with 10 bases lining up with TRBD2. The CDR3 length is 15 residues. Trimming took 8 bases from V and 3 from J; bases not matched to a gene: 7. In germline, CDR1 is MNHEY, CDR2 SMNVEV (reference sequence). CDR3 sequence: CASLGTSGDKNIQYF. The CDR3 DNA sequence: TGTGCCAGCCTTGGAACTAGCGGGGACAAAAACATTCAGTACTTC.

This clonotype was recorded at least ten times. The DNA of the CDR3 is TGCGCCAGCAGCTGGCGACTAGCGGGGCCTAACAATGAGCAGTTCTTC. As protein: CASSWRLAGPNNEQFF. The chain uses TRBV5-1 and TRBJ2-1, with TRBD2 matching over 11 bases. The CDR3 extends over 16 amino acids. Trimming at V came to 3 bases and at J to 5 bases, leaving 7 bases not matched to a gene. CDR1 and CDR2 (germline): SGHRS, YFSETQ. Drawing the rest from reference TRBV5-1 and TRBJ2-1, the complete variable domain is KAGVTQTPRYLIKTRGQQVTLSCSPISGHRSVSWYQQTPGQGLQFLFEYFSETQRNKGNFPGRFSGRQFSNSRSEMNVSTLELGDSALYLCASSWRLAGPNNEQFFGPGTRLTVL.

The chain combines TRBV7-9 with TRBJ1-4, with no clear D. The CDR3 covers 15 residues. From germline, CDR1 is SEHNR and CDR2 FQNEAQ (reference sequence). Deletions cut 5 bases from V and 4 bases from J, with 14 bases between. The DNA of the CDR3 is TGTGCCAGCAGCCAAGCGGCATCCGATAATGAAAAACTGTTTTTT. It specifies CASSQAASDNEKLFF.

This clonotype was observed many times. The V call is TRBV7-9, the J call TRBJ1-2, with D possibly matching TRBD1 (6 bases). In germline, CDR1 is SEHNR, CDR2 FQNEAQ (reference sequence). The V gene lost 1 base and the J gene lost 8 bases, with 11 bases spanning the gap. The CDR3 loop spans 13 amino acids. This chain's CDR3 is CASSLEGDRGYTF. As DNA, the CDR3 is TGTGCCAGCAGCTTAGAGGGGGATCGGGGCTACACCTTC.

The chain links TRBV6-4 to TRBJ1-1, with D possibly TRBD1 on 5 matching bases. The length of the CDR3 is 15 residues. V gave up 6 bases and J gave up 2 bases, with 16 bases separating them. Germline CDR1 reads MRHNA; CDR2 reads SNTAGT. The CDR3 loop is CASSETGVHNTEAFF. The CDR3 DNA reads as TGTGCCAGCAGCGAAACAGGAGTACATAACACTGAAGCTTTCTTT.